This T cell receptor (beta chain) was documented in a study of response to subunit inactivated influenza vaccine. With respect to this clonotype: What it binds is unknown.

Overall study results and limits: Few new T cells, the authors suggested, are recruited by each seasonal influenza vaccination.

Germline V lookup: CDR1 MNHEY, CDR2 SVGAGI. Deletions cut 2 bases from V and 8 bases from J, with 15 bases between. CDR3 length: 15 residues. MiXCR was run by TCRdb on the RT-PCR reads, yielding one entry per CDR3 protein. The sample lists about 610,000 distinct CDR3 sequences, 13% to 15% occurring once. Sequenced here: PBMCs from blood, sampled 11 to 12 days after vaccination. The sequence derives from a man aged 45-65 years who received an inactivated influenza vaccine. The V call is TRBV6-5, the J call TRBJ1-4; D not resolved. CDR3 sequence reads: CASSYATEEEEKLFF. CDR3 nucleotides: TGTGCCAGCAGTTACGCCACAGAGGAGGAAGAAAAACTGTTTTTT.